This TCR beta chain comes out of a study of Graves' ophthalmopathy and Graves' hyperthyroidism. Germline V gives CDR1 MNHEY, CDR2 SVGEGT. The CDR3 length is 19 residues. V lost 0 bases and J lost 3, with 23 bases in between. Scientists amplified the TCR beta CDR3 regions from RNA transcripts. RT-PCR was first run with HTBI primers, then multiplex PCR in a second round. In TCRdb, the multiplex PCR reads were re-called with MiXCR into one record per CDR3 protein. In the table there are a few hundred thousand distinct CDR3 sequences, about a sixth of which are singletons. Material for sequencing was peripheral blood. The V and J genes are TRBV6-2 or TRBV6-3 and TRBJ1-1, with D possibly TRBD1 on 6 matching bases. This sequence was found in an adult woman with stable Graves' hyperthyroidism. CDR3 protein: CASSYSSGGRNWADTEAFF. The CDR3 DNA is TGTGCCAGCAGTTACTCGAGCGGGGGGCGAAATTGGGCGGACACTGAAGCTTTCTTT.